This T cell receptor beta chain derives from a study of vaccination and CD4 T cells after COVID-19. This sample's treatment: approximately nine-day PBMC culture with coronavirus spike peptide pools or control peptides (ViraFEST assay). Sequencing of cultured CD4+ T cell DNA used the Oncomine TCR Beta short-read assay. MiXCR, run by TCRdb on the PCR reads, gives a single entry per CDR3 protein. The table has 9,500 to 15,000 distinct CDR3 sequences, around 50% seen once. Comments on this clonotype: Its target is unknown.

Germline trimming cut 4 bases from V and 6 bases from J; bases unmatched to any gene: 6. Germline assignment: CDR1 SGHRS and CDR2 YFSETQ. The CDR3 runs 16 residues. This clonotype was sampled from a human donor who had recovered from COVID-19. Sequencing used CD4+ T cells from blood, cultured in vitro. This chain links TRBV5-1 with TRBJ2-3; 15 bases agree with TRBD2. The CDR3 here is CASSNGLAGGSDTQYF. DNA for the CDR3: TGCGCCAGCAGCAATGGACTAGCGGGAGGGTCGGATACGCAGTATTTT.